A single sample is the source of the 11 T cell receptor beta chains below, sequenced in a study of response to subunit inactivated influenza vaccine. MiXCR, run by TCRdb on the RT-PCR reads, gives a single entry per CDR3 protein. Here the sample spans about 700,000 distinct CDR3 sequences, 14% being singletons. Here the sequenced sample was PBMCs from blood, taken 14 days before vaccination. The origin of the receptors is a man aged 45-65 years who received an inactivated influenza vaccine.

Only a few counts were recorded for this clonotype. V and J are TRBV3-1 and TRBJ2-5; D is unresolved. V was cut by 2 bases and J by 1 base, with 14 bases left in between. Per the germline V gene, CDR1 is LGHDT and CDR2 is YNNKEL (reference sequence). CDR3 length: 16 amino acids. CDR3 DNA: TGTGCCAGCAGCCAACTGGCATCCCGAAGCCAAGAGACCCAGTACTTC. This encodes CASSQLASRSQETQYF.

This clonotype turned up a few times. The chain carries TRBV5-1 and TRBJ2-5; 9 nucleotides line up with TRBD2. The V segment lost 1 base and the J segment 5 bases; nucleotides outside the gene matches: 9. From germline, CDR1 is SGHRS and CDR2 YFSETQ. CDR3 length equals 16 residues. The DNA for the CDR3 is TGCGCCAGCAGCTTGACAGGCCTAGCGGGGAGCGAGACCCAGTACTTC. Its protein product is CASSLTGLAGSETQYF.

The chain employs TRBV29-1 and TRBJ2-3; D is perhaps TRBD2 (7 bases). The germline V and J ends were trimmed by 7 bases and 4 bases, with 21 bases remaining between them. The germline V gene encodes CDR1 SQVTM and CDR2 ANQGSEA. This CDR3 spans 15 amino acids. CDR3 protein: CSAPGVGGHADTQYF. The CDR3 DNA reads TGCAGCGCCCCCGGGGTCGGGGGGCACGCAGATACGCAGTATTTT.

The chain joins TRBV15 to TRBJ1-2; D not resolved. V was shortened by 3 bases and J by 5 bases, with 7 bases between the two germline ends. The CDR3 is made up of 12 amino acids. Germline CDR1 and CDR2: LNHNV and YYDKDF (reference sequence). The CDR3 DNA reads as TGTGCCACCAGCAGGCAGTCGTATGGCTACACCTTC. Amino acid sequence: CATSRQSYGYTF.

In this sample, this clonotype turned up many times. For the CDR3, the DNA is TGCGCCAGCAGCTTGGGGTCCCTAGCCAAAAACATTCAGTACTTC. It is translated as CASSLGSLAKNIQYF. The chain is built from TRBV5-1 and TRBJ2-4; no firm D call. Germline loops: CDR1 SGHRS, CDR2 YFSETQ. The CDR3 runs 15 residues. The V and J ends lost 0 bases and 0 bases respectively, with 7 bases between them.

V gene TRBV4-3 combines with J gene TRBJ2-1; 8 bases are shared with TRBD2. The CDR3 contains 15 residues. Losses at the gene ends were 0 bases for V and 5 bases for J; bases not matched to a gene: 3. The germline V gene has CDR1 LGHNA and CDR2 YSLEER. The CDR3 DNA reads as TGCGCCAGCAGCCAAGATCCGGGGGGGGACAATGAGCAGTTCTTC. As protein: CASSQDPGGDNEQFF.

The chain joins TRBV18 to TRBJ1-5; D might be TRBD1 (6 bases). Looked up from germline, CDR1 is KGHSH and CDR2 is LQKENI. This CDR3 is 14 amino acids long. Trimming cost V 6 bases and J 2 bases, with 11 bases left between them. The CDR3 DNA reads as TGTGCCAGCTCCCAACGACAGGGCAATCAGCCCCAGCATTTT. Amino acids: CASSQRQGNQPQHF. Supplemented by reference TRBV18 and TRBJ1-5, the full variable domain reads NAGVMQNPRHLVRRRGQEARLRCSPMKGHSHVYWYRQLPEEGLKFMVYLQKENIIDESGMPKERFSAEFPKEGPSILRIQQVVRGDSAAYFCASSQRQGNQPQHFGDGTRLSIL.

This clonotype was seen only a few times. J is TRBJ2-3 and V is TRBV12-3 or TRBV12-4, with D unresolved. The CDR3 covers 15 residues. V lost 6 bases and J 5 bases, leaving 18 bases between the germline ends. In nucleotides, the CDR3 is TGTGCCAGCAGGTTTACCGGGTCCCCAGGAGATACGCAGTATTTT. Translated, it gives CASRFTGSPGDTQYF.

This clonotype was detected only once. The chain recombines TRBV4-1 with TRBJ2-7; TRBD2 matches at 7 bases. Losses at the gene ends were 1 base for V and 7 bases for J; bases not matched to a gene: 7. This CDR3 comprises 14 residues. Germline V lookup: CDR1 MGHRA, CDR2 YSYEKL. The CDR3 DNA sequence: TGCGCCAGCAGCCAAGGGGGGGGTTTGAGAGAGCAGTACTTC. Its protein is CASSQGGGLREQYF.

The chain combines TRBV29-1 with TRBJ2-5; no clear D. V was clipped by 0 bases and J by 1 base, with 9 bases between them. CDR1 and CDR2 from the germline V gene are SQVTM and ANQGSEA. CDR3 length: 14 residues. Here the CDR3 reads CSVEDPDFQETQYF. The DNA of the CDR3 is TGCAGCGTTGAAGATCCAGACTTCCAAGAGACCCAGTACTTC.

This clonotype was detected only a few times. This sequence joins TRBV2 and TRBJ2-1; 12 bases are a match to TRBD2. Germline V CDR1 and CDR2: SNHLY, FYNNEI. V was clipped by 3 bases and J by 3 bases; unmatched bases: 3. The CDR3 is 16 residues long. CDR3 amino acids: CASSDWTSGDYNEQFF. For the CDR3, the DNA is TGTGCCAGCAGTGACTGGACTAGCGGGGACTACAATGAGCAGTTCTTC.